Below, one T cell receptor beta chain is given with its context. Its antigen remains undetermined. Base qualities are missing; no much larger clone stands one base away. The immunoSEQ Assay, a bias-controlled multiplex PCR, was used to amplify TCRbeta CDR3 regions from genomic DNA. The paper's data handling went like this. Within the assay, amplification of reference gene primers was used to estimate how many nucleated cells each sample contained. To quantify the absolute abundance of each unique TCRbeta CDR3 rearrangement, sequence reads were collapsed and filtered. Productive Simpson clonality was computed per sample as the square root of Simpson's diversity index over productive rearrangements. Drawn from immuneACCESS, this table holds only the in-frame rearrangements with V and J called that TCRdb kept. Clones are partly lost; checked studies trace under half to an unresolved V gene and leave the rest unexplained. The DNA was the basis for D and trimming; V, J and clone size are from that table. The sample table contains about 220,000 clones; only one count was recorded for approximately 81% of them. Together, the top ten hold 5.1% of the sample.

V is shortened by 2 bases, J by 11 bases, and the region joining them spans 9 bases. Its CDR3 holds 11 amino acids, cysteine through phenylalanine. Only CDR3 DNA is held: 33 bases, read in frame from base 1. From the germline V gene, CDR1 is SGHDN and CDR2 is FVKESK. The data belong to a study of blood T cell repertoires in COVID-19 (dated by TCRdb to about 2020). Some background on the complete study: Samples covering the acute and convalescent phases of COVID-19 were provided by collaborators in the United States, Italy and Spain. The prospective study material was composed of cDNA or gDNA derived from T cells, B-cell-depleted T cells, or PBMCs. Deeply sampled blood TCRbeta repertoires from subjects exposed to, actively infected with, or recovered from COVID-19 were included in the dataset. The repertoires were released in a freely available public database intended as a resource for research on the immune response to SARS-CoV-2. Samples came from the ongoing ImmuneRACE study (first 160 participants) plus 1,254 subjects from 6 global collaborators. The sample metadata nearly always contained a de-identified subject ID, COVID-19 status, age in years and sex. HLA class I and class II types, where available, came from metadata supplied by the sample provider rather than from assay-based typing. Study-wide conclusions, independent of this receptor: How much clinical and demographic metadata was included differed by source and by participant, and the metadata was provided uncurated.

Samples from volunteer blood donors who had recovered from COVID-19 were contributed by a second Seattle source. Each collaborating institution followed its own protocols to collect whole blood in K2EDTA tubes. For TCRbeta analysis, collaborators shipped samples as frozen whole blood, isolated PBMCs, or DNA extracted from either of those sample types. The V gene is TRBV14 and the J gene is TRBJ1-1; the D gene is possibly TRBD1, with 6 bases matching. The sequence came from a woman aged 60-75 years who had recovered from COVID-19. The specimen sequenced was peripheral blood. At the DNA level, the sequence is TGTGCCAGCAGCCAACAGGGGCCGGCTTTCTTT. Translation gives CASSQQGPAFF.